This T cell receptor (beta chain) stems from a study of CD8 T cells in ankylosing spondylitis. Germline V gene sequence: CDR1 SEHNR, CDR2 FQNEAQ (reference sequence). Trimming shortened V by 0 bases and J by 6 bases, and 8 bases separated the two germline ends. The CDR3 consists of 13 residues. In making TCR beta libraries, quantitative 5'-RACE with molecular barcodes was used. TCRdb called the 5' RACE reads again in MiXCR, with one record for every CDR3 protein. This table has over 100,000 distinct CDR3 sequences, roughly 6.6% appearing once. This clonotype showed up many times. Sequencing was carried out using blood, either unsorted or a sorted T cell fraction (not recorded which). The chain has TRBV7-9 and TRBJ1-2, with D unclear. This sequence originates from a male donor with ankylosing spondylitis or in good health (not recorded which). The CDR3 spells CASSLAWGNGYTF. The CDR3 coding sequence is TGTGCCAGCAGCTTAGCCTGGGGTAATGGCTACACCTTC.